This passage covers 3 T cell receptor beta chains from one sample sequenced in a study of blood T cell repertoires in COVID-19. The data were produced by immunoSEQ multiplex PCR, yet TCRdb's version contains in-frame clones alone and is incomplete. The table includes tens of thousands of clones, 80% to 90% detected once. Sequences were obtained from peripheral blood. The receptors were sampled from a man under 40 with acute or convalescent COVID-19.

This chain uses TRBV18 with TRBJ2-1, with D perhaps matching TRBD1 (6 bases). The germline V and J ends were trimmed by 2 bases and 6 bases, with 11 bases remaining between them. This CDR3 has 14 residues. Germline CDR1 and CDR2: KGHSH and LQKENI. The CDR3 DNA follows: TGTGCCAGCTCACCAGGGGGCGTGTTCAATGAGCAGTTCTTC. Amino acid sequence: CASSPGGVFNEQFF.

This clone has a single count. The chain has TRBV7-6 and TRBJ1-2, with 10 bases matching TRBD1. CDR1 SGHVS and CDR2 FNYEAQ come from the germline V gene. Germline trimming cut 0 bases from V and 4 bases from J; bases unmatched to any gene: 5. The CDR3 runs 16 residues. The CDR3 loop is CASSLAETGGGYGYTF. The CDR3 DNA reads as TGTGCCAGCAGCTTAGCGGAGACAGGGGGCGGCTATGGCTACACCTTC.

A single count supports this clone. The V gene is TRBV18, the J gene TRBJ1-4; D is undetermined. Germline V CDR1 and CDR2: KGHSH, LQKENI. The CDR3 spans 14 residues. Trimming took 3 bases from V and 3 from J, leaving 8 bases between them. The CDR3 DNA is TGTGCCAGCTCACCGTCCGTTTCTAATGAAAAACTGTTTTTT. It encodes CASSPSVSNEKLFF.